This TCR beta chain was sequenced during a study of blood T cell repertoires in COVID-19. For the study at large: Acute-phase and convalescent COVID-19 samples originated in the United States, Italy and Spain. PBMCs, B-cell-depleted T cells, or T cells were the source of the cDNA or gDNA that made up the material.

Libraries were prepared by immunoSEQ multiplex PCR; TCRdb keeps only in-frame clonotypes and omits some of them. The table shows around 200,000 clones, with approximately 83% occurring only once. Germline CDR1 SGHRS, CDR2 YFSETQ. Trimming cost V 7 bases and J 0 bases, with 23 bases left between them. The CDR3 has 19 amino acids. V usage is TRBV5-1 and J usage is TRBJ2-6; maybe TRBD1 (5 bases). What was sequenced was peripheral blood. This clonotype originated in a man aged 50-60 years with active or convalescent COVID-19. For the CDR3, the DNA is TGCGCCAGCCGGACCGGCGGCTGGGGCAGCCCCTCTGGGGCCAACGTCCTGACTTTC. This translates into CASRTGGWGSPSGANVLTF.